Listed below are T cell receptor beta chains from one sample, sequenced in a study of OX40 agonist ivuxolimab in advanced cancers. Data came from immunoSEQ multiplex PCR; TCRdb stores just in-frame clones and leaves some out. The repertoire holds roughly 45,000 clones, with around nine tenths as singletons. Sequencing was performed on CD4+ or CD8+ T cells sorted from blood, taken in a trial of the OX40 agonist ivuxolimab. The receptors were sampled from an adult with an advanced solid tumor such as melanoma, head and neck, liver or kidney cancer. Each CDR3 is given without its conserved first and last residue. A D gene is named only where the DNA matches it firmly. Clone size appears in some rows only: once, few, many, or a class for an expanded clone.

size	length	V	D	J	CDR3
-	15	TRBV19	TRBD1	TRBJ2-6	ASSINPGGSGANVLT
-	13	TRBV11-2	-	TRBJ2-6	ASSIPTGGANVLT
-	13	TRBV30	TRBD2	TRBJ2-3	AWSVLAGAADTQY
-	17	TRBV18	TRBD2	TRBJ2-4	ASSPGTSGSPLAKNIQY
-	13	TRBV6-4	TRBD2	TRBJ2-3	ASSAGGGNTDTQY
-	17	TRBV5-3	-	TRBJ2-2	ARSLFVYIEVSNTGELF
-	14	TRBV7-7	-	TRBJ2-5	ASSLTPGEYQETQY
-	13	TRBV13	TRBD1	TRBJ1-2	ASSSWDREVGGYT
-	11	TRBV7-3	-	TRBJ2-1	ASSSYLYNEQF
once	12	TRBV10-1	-	TRBJ1-1	ASSESTGNTEAF
-	14	TRBV7-4	TRBD1	TRBJ1-3	ASSEMGQSSGNTIY
medium-sized	13	TRBV14	TRBD2	TRBJ2-5	ASSYGGAIRETQY
-	13	TRBV15	-	TRBJ2-5	ATSSFGLREETQY
-	12	TRBV28	-	TRBJ1-4	AIRLQGGDEKLF
-	13	TRBV28	TRBD2	TRBJ2-5	ASSSSSGGKETQY
-	14	TRBV7-2	TRBD1	TRBJ1-2	ASSLVGTGVYYGYT
-	12	TRBV5-1	-	TRBJ2-3	ASSKDKSTDTQY
-	13	TRBV5-4	TRBD1	TRBJ2-7	ASSYGTGSSYEQY
-	15	TRBV30	TRBD2	TRBJ2-3	AWSVMASGSSTDTQY
-	12	TRBV7-2	TRBD1	TRBJ1-2	ASSSRQGYSGYT
-	13	TRBV7-2	-	TRBJ1-3	ASSLVGGPGNTIY
-	10	TRBV2	TRBD1	TRBJ1-2	ARTTGGIGYT
-	15	TRBV5-1	TRBD2	TRBJ2-7	ASSLDGLAGGSYEQY
few	11	TRBV6-5	-	TRBJ1-2	ASSRDIGYGYT
-	12	TRBV5-1	-	TRBJ1-4	ASRDLGGEEKLF
-	12	TRBV11-3	TRBD1	TRBJ2-1	ASSRDRGHNEQF
-	13	TRBV6-5	-	TRBJ1-3	ASSYTWGTGNTIY
-	12	TRBV6-5	-	TRBJ1-5	ASSRNRINQPQH
-	13	TRBV6-5	TRBD1	TRBJ1-5	ASSRGTGFNQPQH
-	11	TRBV11-2	-	TRBJ1-1	ASSSRQNTEAF
-	11	TRBV6-1	-	TRBJ2-1	ASRGTNSNEQF
-	13	TRBV11-2	-	TRBJ1-1	ASSLGAGRNTEAF
few	12	TRBV2	TRBD1	TRBJ2-7	ASSARTGAYEQY
-	13	TRBV7-6	-	TRBJ2-7	ASSLNQGPSSEQY
few	13	TRBV27	TRBD1	TRBJ1-5	ASSTGVERNQPQH
-	13	TRBV7-9	-	TRBJ2-1	ASSAALVAGNEQF
-	14	TRBV19	TRBD2	TRBJ2-5	ASSTGTLAGVETQY
-	12	TRBV5-5	-	TRBJ1-5	ASGHRDRNQPQH
-	11	TRBV6-1	TRBD1	TRBJ1-6	AVRDREGSPLH
-	9	TRBV20-1	-	TRBJ2-1	SAYRVREQF
-	14	TRBV11-2	-	TRBJ2-2	ASSFRGGLDTGELF
few	9	TRBV10-1	-	TRBJ2-3	ASSDSFGWY
-	15	TRBV7-3	TRBD2	TRBJ2-6	ASSPRTSGTGANVLT
-	10	TRBV5-3	-	TRBJ1-2	ARSLGHYGYT
-	12	TRBV4-1	-	TRBJ2-5	ASSQQLIQETQY
once	12	TRBV19	-	TRBJ2-5	ASSIDSGSATQY
-	17	TRBV13	TRBD2	TRBJ2-3	ASSSPRLAGVPSTDTQY
-	13	TRBV5-4	-	TRBJ1-1	ASSPDSGPDTEAF
-	12	TRBV19	-	TRBJ2-5	ASSIRGLEETQY
-	12	TRBV25-1	TRBD1	TRBJ2-5	ASSTDRVQETQY
few	16	TRBV5-1	TRBD2	TRBJ2-1	ASSLAETSESSYNEQF
-	12	TRBV5-1	-	TRBJ1-6	ASSSGTVNSPLH